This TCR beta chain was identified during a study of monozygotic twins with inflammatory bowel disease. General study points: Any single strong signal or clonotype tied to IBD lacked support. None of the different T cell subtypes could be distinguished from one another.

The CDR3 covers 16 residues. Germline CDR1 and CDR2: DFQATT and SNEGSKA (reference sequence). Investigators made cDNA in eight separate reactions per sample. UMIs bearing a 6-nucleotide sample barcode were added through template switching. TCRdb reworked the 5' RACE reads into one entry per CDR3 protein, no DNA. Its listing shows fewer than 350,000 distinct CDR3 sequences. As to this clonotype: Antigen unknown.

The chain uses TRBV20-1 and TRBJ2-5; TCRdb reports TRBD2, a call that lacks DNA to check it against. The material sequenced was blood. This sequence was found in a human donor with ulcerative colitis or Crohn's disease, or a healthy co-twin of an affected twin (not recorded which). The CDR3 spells CSARGLAGAPTETQYF.